This T cell receptor beta chain is from a study of PD-1 blockade in classical Hodgkin lymphoma. Background on the study: Patients were treated with nivolumab at 3 mg/kg, and this was given intravenously every 2 weeks. Overall study results and limits: When set against healthy donors, newly diagnosed patients were reported to show lower baseline TCR diversity. Why the repertoires differ is still unclear, perhaps disease activity or prior therapy. Complete responders matched newly diagnosed patients in baseline diversity.

TCRdb's table, derived via immunoSEQ multiplex PCR, lists solely in-frame clones and lacks some. Of tens of thousands of clones in the sample, 85% to 95% were seen once. The ends lost 5 bases at V and 1 base at J; junction bases unmatched: 8. Germline V gene data show CDR1 as SGHTA and CDR2 as FQGNSA. CDR3 size: 17 residues. Every patient experienced relapse after autologous stem cell transplantation, and brentuximab vedotin exposure varied. In regard to this clone: What it recognizes is unknown.

This specimen consisted of peripheral blood mononuclear cells (PBMCs), obtained at baseline. V usage is TRBV7-2 and J usage is TRBJ2-3, with TRBD2 matching 11 bases. This sequence originates from a human donor with classical Hodgkin lymphoma. In nucleotides, the CDR3 is TGTGCCAGCAGCACCCCTGGGACTAGCGGACGCACAGATACGCAGTATTTT. Amino acids: CASSTPGTSGRTDTQYF. The full variable domain, its missing parts supplied by reference TRBV7-2 and TRBJ2-3, is GAGVSQSPSNKVTEKGKDVELRCDPISGHTALYWYRQSLGQGLEFLIYFQGNSAPDKSGLPSDRFSAERTGGSVSTLTIQRTQQEDSAVYLCASSTPGTSGRTDTQYFGPGTRLTVL.